The clone carrying this T cell receptor (beta chain) showed up just a few times. The antigen is not known. The data are from a study of T cell repertoires in cytomegalovirus infection. Points from the study as a whole: It was HLA-C-restricted CMV-specific TCR beta clonotypes that dominated the response ex vivo.

TCRdb called the reads again in MiXCR, with one record for every CDR3 protein. The sample records 650,000 to 900,000 distinct CDR3 sequences, approximately 32% being singletons. This CDR3 is built from 17 residues. Per the germline V gene, CDR1 is SGHNT and CDR2 is YYREEE (reference sequence). V was clipped by 4 bases and J by 4 bases, with 23 bases between them. The rearrangement links TRBV5-4 to TRBJ2-5; D tentatively reads TRBD1 or TRBD2 (5 bases each). Sample: cultured CD8+ T cells from PBMCs, taken from culture after CMV antigen stimulation. The source is a human donor in good health (CMV status not recorded). Some clones in this sample may be carry-over from other donors' samples. CDR3 protein: CASSPSPGTVNLETQYF. The DNA for the CDR3 is TGTGCCAGCAGCCCCTCCCCCGGGACGGTAAATTTAGAGACCCAGTACTTC.